This entry is about one T cell receptor (beta chain). TCRdb's copy holds only in-frame clones and misses some; the assay was immunoSEQ multiplex PCR. The table lists roughly 120,000 clones, more than 90% of them singletons. J gave up 6 bases and V 0 bases, and 1 base lay outside the gene matches. CDR3 size: 16 residues. Germline loops: CDR1 WNHNN, CDR2 SYGVQD (reference sequence). The entry originates in a study of human thymus T cells. It was from resections taken during corrective heart surgery that the thymus tissue came. This receptor was obtained from a boy under two years old with a congenital heart defect but otherwise immunologically healthy. Material: thymus tissue. J is TRBJ2-1 and V is TRBV10-1, with 14 bases fitting TRBD2. CDR3 in amino acids: CASSESTSGGVNEQFF. CDR3 bases: TGCGCCAGCAGTGAGTCGACTAGCGGGGGGGTCAATGAGCAGTTCTTC.